The rows below give T cell receptor beta chains drawn from one sample of a study of blood T cell repertoires in COVID-19. Using immunoSEQ multiplex PCR, the repertoire was profiled, and TCRdb retains in-frame clones only, with some absent. This repertoire shows 140,000 to 150,000 clones, more than 75% found once; its top ten account for approximately 5%. The material sequenced was peripheral blood. These receptors were obtained from a woman aged 45 to 65 with acute or convalescent COVID-19. CDR3s include the opening cysteine and the closing phenylalanine or tryptophan. D genes are given only for firm matches. Not all rows give a size; the values are once, few, many and, for expanded clones, a class.

once	TRBV19	TRBJ1-5	TRBD1	CASSMQTGGNQPQHF	TGTGCCAGTAGTATGCAGACAGGGGGCAATCAGCCCCAGCATTTT
NA	TRBV12-5	TRBJ2-2	NA	CASGLSGSTTYNTGELFF	TGTGCTAGTGGTTTGTCAGGGTCGACAACCTATAACACCGGGGAGCTGTTTTTT
once	TRBV6-2/TRBV6-3	TRBJ1-2	TRBD1	CASSHYRTGETYGYTF	TGTGCCAGCAGCCACTACCGGACAGGGGAGACCTATGGCTACACCTTC
NA	TRBV9	TRBJ2-2	NA	CASSVQGPGELFF	TGTGCCAGCAGCGTACAGGGGCCCGGGGAGCTGTTTTTT
NA	TRBV9	TRBJ2-5	TRBD2	CASSASGVETQYF	TGTGCCAGCAGCGCCAGCGGGGTAGAGACCCAGTACTTC
NA	TRBV7-6	TRBJ1-1	TRBD1	CASSLADRDHTEAFF	TGTGCCAGCAGCTTAGCGGACAGGGATCACACTGAAGCTTTCTTT
few	TRBV14	TRBJ1-3	TRBD1	CASSPPPTGGGNTIYF	TGTGCCAGCAGCCCACCCCCGACAGGGGGAGGAAACACCATATATTTT
NA	TRBV7-3	TRBJ2-3	NA	CASSSGGFTDTQYF	TGTGCCAGCAGCTCCGGGGGTTTCACAGATACGCAGTATTTT
NA	TRBV4-2	TRBJ2-1	TRBD2	CASRKTSGAYNEQFF	TGTGCCAGCAGGAAGACTAGCGGGGCCTACAATGAGCAGTTCTTC
NA	TRBV5-1	TRBJ1-2	NA	CASSLERSSYGYTF	TGCGCCAGCAGCTTGGAGCGCTCCTCCTATGGCTACACCTTC
NA	TRBV27	TRBJ1-2	TRBD1	CASSSDRGSYGYTF	TGTGCCAGCAGTTCAGACAGGGGATCCTACGGCTACACCTTC
NA	TRBV7-9	TRBJ2-7	NA	CASSSGAQPYEQYF	TGTGCCAGCAGCTCAGGGGCGCAGCCCTACGAGCAGTACTTC
NA	TRBV3-1/TRBV3-2	TRBJ1-2	NA	CASTDIDRYYGYTF	TGTGCCAGCACCGATATCGACAGGTACTATGGCTACACCTTC
NA	TRBV15	TRBJ2-3	NA	CATSRVTGLTDTQYF	TGTGCCACCAGCAGAGTTACAGGGTTGACGGATACGCAGTATTTT
few	TRBV9	TRBJ1-1	NA	CASSAGRGGDTEAFF	TGTGCCAGCAGCGCCGGCCGTGGCGGGGACACTGAAGCTTTCTTT
NA	TRBV11-1	TRBJ2-3	NA	CASMSLDTQYF	TGTGCCAGCATGTCTCTTGATACGCAGTATTTT
NA	TRBV5-6	TRBJ2-5	TRBD1	CASSPDRVGQETQYF	TGTGCCAGCAGCCCGGACAGGGTGGGGCAAGAGACCCAGTACTTC
NA	TRBV6-8	TRBJ1-1	TRBD1	CANPTGLAAFF	TGTGCCAACCCGACAGGGCTGGCAGCTTTCTTT
NA	TRBV4-2	TRBJ1-5	TRBD1	CASSPFSGTGTDQPQHF	TGTGCCAGCAGCCCTTTCTCCGGGACAGGTACTGATCAGCCCCAGCATTTT
NA	TRBV15	TRBJ1-4	TRBD1	CATKRGQGNEKLFF	TGTGCCACCAAGAGGGGACAGGGGAATGAAAAACTGTTTTTT
NA	TRBV5-1	TRBJ2-1	TRBD2	CASSHGGTSGEQFF	TGCGCCAGCAGCCACGGTGGGACTAGTGGTGAGCAGTTCTTC
once	TRBV30	TRBJ1-5	NA	CAWSLSNQPQHF	TGTGCCTGGAGTCTAAGCAATCAGCCCCAGCATTTT
NA	TRBV2	TRBJ1-4	TRBD1	CASSVEVRPGGTSEKLFF	TGTGCCAGCAGTGTAGAAGTTAGACCAGGGGGCACAAGTGAAAAACTGTTTTTT
NA	TRBV7-9	TRBJ2-5	NA	CASSLGASGRETQYF	TGTGCCAGCAGCTTAGGTGCGTCCGGTCGTGAGACCCAGTACTTC
NA	TRBV6-5	TRBJ1-2	NA	CASRRGTFYGYTF	TGTGCCAGCAGGAGAGGAACTTTCTATGGCTACACCTTC
NA	TRBV7-2	TRBJ1-6	TRBD1	CASRQGGTALRALHF	TGTGCCAGCAGGCAAGGGGGGACAGCCCTTCGCGCCCTCCACTTT
NA	TRBV4-1	TRBJ1-4	NA	CASSQDPDGSWFF	TGCGCCAGCAGCCAAGACCCCGACGGGTCATGGTTTTTT
NA	TRBV28	TRBJ1-6	TRBD1	CASSLYDRATTPLHF	TGTGCCAGCAGTTTATACGACAGGGCCACAACACCCCTCCACTTT
few	TRBV18	TRBJ2-6	TRBD1	CASSQLTGGQGHSGANVLTF	TGTGCCAGCTCACAACTCACAGGGGGTCAAGGCCACTCTGGGGCCAACGTCCTGACTTTC
NA	TRBV18	TRBJ1-1	TRBD1	CASSPQDRVAEAFF	TGTGCCAGCTCACCCCAGGACAGGGTGGCAGAAGCTTTCTTT
few	TRBV7-9	TRBJ1-5	TRBD1	CASSDGQVNQPQHF	TGTGCCAGCAGCGACGGACAGGTCAATCAGCCCCAGCATTTT
few	TRBV10-3	TRBJ2-2	TRBD1	CAISELGQGFTGELFF	TGTGCCATCAGTGAATTGGGACAGGGTTTTACCGGGGAGCTGTTTTTT
NA	TRBV2	TRBJ1-5	NA	CASSGGGGNQPQHF	TGTGCCAGCAGTGGAGGGGGGGGTAATCAGCCCCAGCATTTT
NA	TRBV6-1	TRBJ2-7	NA	CASSEQGYEQYF	TGTGCCAGCAGTGAACAGGGCTACGAGCAGTACTTC
NA	TRBV7-2	TRBJ2-7	NA	CASSLTQGLAYEQYF	TGTGCCAGCAGCCTTACGCAGGGTTTAGCCTACGAGCAGTACTTC
NA	TRBV9	TRBJ2-2	TRBD2	CASSVSLTSGGVHTGELFF	TGTGCCAGCAGCGTTTCTTTGACTAGCGGGGGGGTCCACACCGGGGAGCTGTTTTTT
NA	TRBV30	TRBJ2-7	TRBD1	CAWSRPGGNEQYF	TGTGCCTGGAGTCGGCCAGGGGGCAACGAGCAGTACTTC
once	TRBV7-9	TRBJ2-7	NA	CASSSQGYEQYF	TGTGCCAGCAGCTCGCAGGGGTACGAGCAGTACTTC
NA	TRBV4-3	TRBJ2-4	NA	CASSQDPVPGKNIQYF	TGCGCCAGCAGCCAGGATCCGGTCCCGGGCAAAAACATTCAGTACTTC
NA	TRBV3-1/TRBV3-2	TRBJ2-7	NA	CASRYHQGSHEQYF	TGTGCCAGCAGGTATCACCAGGGGTCCCACGAGCAGTACTTC
NA	TRBV3-1/TRBV3-2	TRBJ1-4	TRBD1	CASSPPGQGGEKLFF	TGTGCCAGCAGCCCACCGGGACAGGGCGGTGAAAAACTGTTTTTT
NA	TRBV9	TRBJ1-1	NA	CASSGLAGEAEAFF	TGTGCCAGCAGCGGGTTGGCGGGGGAAGCTGAAGCTTTCTTT
NA	TRBV10-3	TRBJ2-2	TRBD1	CAIRQGDGELFF	TGTGCCATCAGACAGGGGGACGGGGAGCTGTTTTTT
NA	TRBV6-1	TRBJ2-3	TRBD1	CASSEIGTGVDTQYF	TGTGCCAGCAGTGAGATCGGGACAGGAGTCGATACGCAGTATTTT
NA	TRBV6-2/TRBV6-3	TRBJ1-6	NA	CASSTGQGDSPLHF	TGTGCCAGCAGCACCGGGCAGGGCGACTCACCCCTCCACTTT
once	TRBV6-5	TRBJ1-5	TRBD1	CASSYSAGQGQPQHF	TGTGCCAGCAGTTACTCGGCAGGACAGGGGCAGCCCCAGCATTTT
NA	TRBV30	TRBJ2-3	NA	CAWTPGAFTDTQYF	TGTGCCTGGACCCCAGGGGCTTTCACAGATACGCAGTATTTT
NA	TRBV27	TRBJ1-6	TRBD1	CASSLDRGSPLHF	TGTGCCAGCAGTTTGGACAGGGGGTCACCCCTCCACTTT
few	TRBV4-3	TRBJ2-7	NA	CASSQGSGHIYEQYF	TGCGCCAGCAGCCAAGGGAGTGGACACATCTACGAGCAGTACTTC
once	TRBV29-1	TRBJ2-7	NA	CSVTAGTAYEQYF	TGCAGCGTAACGGCGGGGACAGCCTACGAGCAGTACTTC
NA	TRBV20-1	TRBJ1-1	TRBD1	CSVPTGAEAFF	TGCAGTGTCCCGACAGGGGCTGAAGCTTTCTTT
NA	TRBV12-3/TRBV12-4	TRBJ2-7	NA	CASRKGQPYEQYF	TGTGCCAGCAGAAAAGGACAACCCTACGAGCAGTACTTC
NA	TRBV6-4	TRBJ2-3	TRBD2	CASSDSSPGGSTDTQYF	TGTGCCAGCAGTGACTCGTCTCCGGGGGGTTCTACAGATACGCAGTATTTT
NA	TRBV19	TRBJ1-2	TRBD1	CASSGTGAGYGYTF	TGTGCCAGTAGCGGGACAGGGGCTGGCTATGGCTACACCTTC